This entry concerns a single T cell receptor beta chain. The sample originates from a study of control samples from healthy donors and cancer patients. The germline CDR1 and CDR2 sequences are SGHRS and YFSETQ. Deletions cut 0 bases from V and 7 bases from J, with 11 bases between. The CDR3 totals 14 residues. Assay used: immunoSEQ multiplex PCR; TCRdb lists only in-frame clones, some missing. The data show about 110,000 clones, over 75% seen once. The chain has TRBV5-1 and TRBJ2-1; D is perhaps TRBD1 (5 bases). This clonotype was obtained from a woman aged 55-70 years with lung cancer. Sequenced: PBMCs. CDR3 amino acids: CASSLGGSRNEQFF. CDR3 bases: TGCGCCAGCAGCTTGGGGGGCAGCCGTAATGAGCAGTTCTTC.